This is a list of T cell receptor beta chains from one sample in a study of blood T cell repertoires in COVID-19. Profiling relied on immunoSEQ multiplex PCR, and the TCRdb table lists in-frame clones only, not all of them. The sample carries a few hundred thousand clones, about 85% recorded once. Sequencing was carried out using peripheral blood. The receptors come from a middle-aged man with acute or convalescent COVID-19. Both conserved end residues are part of each CDR3. The D gene is left open where the match is weak. Some rows have no size entry. The others give once, few or many, or a class for an expanded clone.

v_gene,d_gene,j_gene,abundance,CDR3aa,CDR3nt
TRBV5-4,NA,TRBJ1-2,NA,CASSLGRGQDGYTF,TGTGCCAGCAGCTTAGGTAGGGGCCAGGATGGCTACACCTTC
TRBV6-1,TRBD2,TRBJ2-3,NA,CASSEEAGGPDTQYF,TGTGCCAGCAGTGAAGAAGCGGGGGGGCCAGATACGCAGTATTTT
TRBV5-5,NA,TRBJ2-7,NA,CASGLSLSSYEQYF,TGTGCCAGCGGACTCAGCCTCTCCTCCTACGAGCAGTACTTC
TRBV27,TRBD1,TRBJ1-2,NA,CASSFFWSPGGVSLGGYTF,TGTGCCAGCAGTTTCTTCTGGTCTCCAGGGGGTGTCAGTCTGGGTGGCTACACCTTC
TRBV9,TRBD2,TRBJ2-3,once,CASSKTSGGTSDTQYF,TGTGCCAGCAGCAAGACTAGCGGGGGGACATCAGATACGCAGTATTTT
TRBV5-4,NA,TRBJ2-7,NA,CASSSKGQNPYEQYF,TGTGCCAGCAGCTCCAAAGGACAGAACCCCTACGAGCAGTACTTC
TRBV5-5,TRBD1,TRBJ1-1,NA,CASSWIRDRSRAEAFF,TGTGCCAGCAGCTGGATCAGGGACAGGTCGCGGGCTGAAGCTTTCTTT
TRBV9,NA,TRBJ1-4,NA,CASSGGAPNEKLFF,TGTGCCAGCAGCGGCGGGGCCCCTAATGAAAAACTGTTTTTT
TRBV5-4,NA,TRBJ2-1,NA,CASSLASSSYNEQFF,TGTGCCAGCAGCTTGGCCTCGAGCTCCTACAATGAGCAGTTCTTC
TRBV11-3,NA,TRBJ1-3,NA,CASSLEGDGNTIYF,TGTGCCAGCAGCTTAGAAGGGGATGGAAACACCATATATTTT
TRBV7-9,NA,TRBJ1-1,NA,CASSPQGEAFF,TGTGCCAGCAGCCCGCAGGGTGAAGCTTTCTTT
TRBV2,NA,TRBJ1-1,NA,CASSGHRAADLTEAFF,TGTGCCAGCAGTGGGCACAGGGCGGCCGACCTCACTGAAGCTTTCTTT
TRBV6-2/TRBV6-3,TRBD2,TRBJ2-3,NA,CASSRGVAGFTDTQYF,TGTGCCAGCAGTCGTGGGGTAGCGGGGTTCACAGATACGCAGTATTTT
TRBV5-5,TRBD1,TRBJ1-4,NA,CASSPRPGQGNEKLFF,TGTGCCAGCAGCCCTAGACCGGGACAGGGTAACGAAAAACTGTTTTTT
TRBV6-6,NA,TRBJ1-2,NA,CASSRRTRGLNYGYTF,TGTGCCAGCAGTCGACGGACCAGGGGCCTTAACTATGGCTACACCTTC
TRBV24-1,NA,TRBJ2-1,few,CATSDFGGNEQFF,TGTGCCACCAGTGATTTTGGCGGGAATGAGCAGTTCTTC
TRBV19,NA,TRBJ2-3,once,CASSITQGTDTQYF,TGTGCCAGTAGTATCACCCAGGGCACAGATACGCAGTATTTT
TRBV7-2,NA,TRBJ1-1,NA,CASSLGAGGAFF,TGTGCCAGCAGCTTGGGGGCGGGAGGGGCTTTCTTT
TRBV19,TRBD2,TRBJ2-3,once,CASSSLAGPLTDTQYF,TGTGCCAGTAGTTCTCTAGCGGGGCCTCTCACAGATACGCAGTATTTT
TRBV7-9,TRBD1,TRBJ1-6,NA,CASSLISGGNSPLHF,TGTGCCAGCAGCTTAATTTCAGGGGGCAATTCACCCCTCCACTTT
TRBV5-4,NA,TRBJ2-7,once,CASSCRDFDCGEQYF,TGTGCCAGCAGCTGCCGGGACTTCGATTGTGGCGAGCAGTACTTC
TRBV2,NA,TRBJ2-2,few,CASSDEQGNTGELFF,TGTGCCAGCAGTGATGAACAGGGGAACACCGGGGAGCTGTTTTTT
TRBV5-4,NA,TRBJ1-3,NA,CASSLSLGRTVSGNTIYF,TGTGCCAGCAGCTTGTCTTTGGGCCGCACTGTCTCTGGAAACACCATATATTTT
TRBV10-1,TRBD1,TRBJ1-1,NA,CASSPGTATEAFF,TGCGCCAGCAGCCCCGGGACAGCCACTGAAGCTTTCTTT
TRBV24-1,TRBD2,TRBJ2-1,NA,CATSDHSSSGLGNEQFF,TGTGCCACCAGTGATCACTCGTCTAGCGGGCTGGGGAATGAGCAGTTCTTC
TRBV20-1,NA,TRBJ2-1,NA,CSASPDNEQFF,TGCAGTGCTAGCCCGGACAATGAGCAGTTCTTC
TRBV6-5,TRBD1,TRBJ2-1,NA,CASLLRDRGRNEQFF,TGTGCCAGTCTTCTCCGGGACAGGGGGCGAAATGAGCAGTTCTTC
TRBV3-1/TRBV3-2,NA,TRBJ1-2,once,CASSQEAAYGYTF,TGTGCCAGCAGCCAAGAAGCGGCCTATGGCTACACCTTC
TRBV5-1,NA,TRBJ2-5,NA,CASSFGGNAAGETQYF,TGCGCCAGCAGCTTTGGCGGGAATGCCGCCGGAGAGACCCAGTACTTC
TRBV6-5,NA,TRBJ2-7,NA,CASSYSGSGSYEQYF,TGTGCCAGCAGTTACTCTGGGTCGGGCTCCTACGAGCAGTACTTC
TRBV12-3/TRBV12-4,NA,TRBJ1-5,NA,CASSYPGNQPQHF,TGTGCCAGCTCCTACCCAGGGAATCAGCCCCAGCATTTT
TRBV5-5,TRBD1,TRBJ2-5,NA,CASSLGRGPEETQYF,TGTGCCAGCAGCTTAGGCAGGGGGCCGGAGGAGACCCAGTACTTC
TRBV6-1,TRBD1,TRBJ1-2,NA,CASSEWTGVYGYTF,TGTGCCAGCAGTGAATGGACAGGGGTGTATGGCTACACCTTC
TRBV28,TRBD2,TRBJ2-2,NA,CASSSASGGYTGELFF,TGTGCCAGCAGTTCAGCCAGCGGGGGCTACACCGGGGAGCTGTTTTTT
TRBV5-4,NA,TRBJ1-5,NA,CASSLDGSHQPQHF,TGTGCCAGCAGCTTGGACGGGTCTCATCAGCCCCAGCATTTT
TRBV5-4,NA,TRBJ1-1,NA,CASSLVGRVGMNTEAFF,TGTGCCAGCAGCCTTGTGGGCAGGGTAGGGATGAACACTGAAGCTTTCTTT
TRBV4-2,NA,TRBJ1-1,NA,CASSPLGGVVNTEAFF,TGTGCCAGCAGCCCCCTAGGGGGGGTAGTAAACACTGAAGCTTTCTTT
TRBV5-1,NA,TRBJ1-1,NA,CASSPPSLGAQEAFF,TGCGCCAGCAGCCCACCGTCGTTGGGGGCCCAGGAGGCTTTCTTT
TRBV3-1/TRBV3-2,NA,TRBJ1-1,NA,CASSQGGMNTEAFF,TGTGCCAGCAGCCAAGGAGGAATGAACACTGAAGCTTTCTTT
TRBV3-1/TRBV3-2,NA,TRBJ1-5,NA,CASSQVGDQPQHF,TGTGCCAGCAGCCAAGTCGGGGATCAGCCCCAGCATTTT
TRBV5-1,TRBD1,TRBJ1-6,few,CASSQQGAQSPLHF,TGCGCCAGCAGCCAACAGGGGGCCCAATCACCCCTCCACTTT
TRBV5-8,NA,TRBJ1-3,NA,CASSAGQTSGNTIYF,TGTGCCAGCAGCGCAGGACAGACCTCTGGAAACACCATATATTTT
TRBV5-6,NA,TRBJ2-5,NA,CASSFRGRGETQYF,TGTGCCAGCAGCTTCCGGGGAAGAGGAGAGACCCAGTACTTC
TRBV12-5,NA,TRBJ2-1,few,CASGLNLAYNEQFF,TGTGCTAGTGGTTTGAACTTAGCCTACAATGAGCAGTTCTTC
TRBV9,NA,TRBJ1-2,NA,CASSAGMTPSYGYTF,TGTGCCAGCAGCGCCGGAATGACACCATCCTATGGCTACACCTTC
TRBV7-2,TRBD2,TRBJ2-7,NA,CASSLYGGVKGPYEQYF,TGTGCCAGCAGCTTATACGGGGGGGTGAAGGGGCCCTACGAGCAGTACTTC
TRBV5-1,NA,TRBJ1-2,few,CASSLVSSPPGGYTF,TGCGCCAGCAGCTTGGTTTCCAGCCCCCCGGGGGGCTACACCTTC
TRBV28,NA,TRBJ2-7,NA,CASSPISPGVYEQYF,TGTGCCAGCAGTCCAATATCCCCAGGGGTCTACGAGCAGTACTTC
TRBV15,TRBD1,TRBJ1-6,NA,CATSRGGQGYSPLHF,TGTGCCACCAGCAGAGGCGGACAGGGCTATTCACCCCTCCACTTT
TRBV6-5,NA,TRBJ1-1,NA,CASSYSRTGGTEAFF,TGTGCCAGCAGTTACTCGAGAACGGGCGGGACTGAAGCTTTCTTT
TRBV3-1/TRBV3-2,TRBD2,TRBJ2-5,NA,CASSPGTSGGGMNF,TGTGCCAGCAGCCCCGGGACTAGCGGGGGGGGGATGAACTTC
TRBV7-7,NA,TRBJ2-3,NA,CASSLGWGVGADTQYF,TGTGCCAGCAGCTTAGGGTGGGGGGTTGGCGCAGATACGCAGTATTTT
TRBV28,NA,TRBJ2-1,NA,CASSSGNYNEQFF,TGTGCCAGCAGTTCCGGGAACTACAATGAGCAGTTCTTC
TRBV7-2,TRBD1,TRBJ1-1,NA,CASSAPRSDRGQVFF,TGTGCCAGCAGCGCACCTCGCTCGGACAGGGGTCAAGTTTTCTTT
TRBV5-4,TRBD2,TRBJ2-5,NA,CASSLSGGLQETQYF,TGTGCCAGCAGCTTAAGCGGGGGGCTCCAAGAGACCCAGTACTTC
TRBV4-1,NA,TRBJ2-1,NA,CASSSWAEGVQNEQFF,TGCGCCAGCAGCTCTTGGGCCGAGGGGGTACAGAATGAGCAGTTCTTC
TRBV6-1,NA,TRBJ1-1,NA,CASSEGWATEAFF,TGTGCCAGCAGTGAAGGGTGGGCCACTGAAGCTTTCTTT